This T cell receptor (beta chain) was sequenced for a study of cytomegalovirus exposure and HLA in healthy donors. As for this clone: Its antigen is as yet unknown.

Study results and caveats: TCR association rates varied by HLA locus in a later analysis, with DRB1 highest and HLA-C lowest. The only immune exposure information that was available was CMV serostatus.

The V gene's germline CDR1 is LNHDA and CDR2 SQIVND (reference sequence). After removal of 3 bases from V and 3 bases from J, the junction contained 7 bases not matched to a gene. This CDR3 has 15 residues. The PCR was carried out with 60 Vbeta primers and 13 Jbeta primers. Sequenced by immunoSEQ multiplex PCR; TCRdb stores in-frame clones only, minus some. This sample has around 150,000 clones, with about 83% found just once. The sample consisted of PBMCs. This receptor was taken from a woman aged 25 to 39 in good health and CMV-seronegative. The chain employs TRBV19 and TRBJ2-7; 8 positions agree with TRBD1. CDR3 sequence (DNA): TGTGCCAGTAGTATGGGGGCAGGGGGCAGCTACGAGCAGTACTTC. The encoded protein is CASSMGAGGSYEQYF.